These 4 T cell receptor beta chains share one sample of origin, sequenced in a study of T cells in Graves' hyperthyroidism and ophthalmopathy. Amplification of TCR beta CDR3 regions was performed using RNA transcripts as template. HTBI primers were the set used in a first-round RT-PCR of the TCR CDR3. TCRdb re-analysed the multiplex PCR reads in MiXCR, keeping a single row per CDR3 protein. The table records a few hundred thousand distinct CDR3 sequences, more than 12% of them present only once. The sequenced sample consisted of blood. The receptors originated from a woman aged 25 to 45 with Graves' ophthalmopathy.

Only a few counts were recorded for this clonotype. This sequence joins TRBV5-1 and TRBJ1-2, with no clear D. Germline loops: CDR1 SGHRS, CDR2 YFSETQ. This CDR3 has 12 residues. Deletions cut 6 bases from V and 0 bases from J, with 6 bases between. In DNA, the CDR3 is TGCGCCAGCACCGCAGCTAACTATGGCTACACCTTC. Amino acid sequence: CASTAANYGYTF.

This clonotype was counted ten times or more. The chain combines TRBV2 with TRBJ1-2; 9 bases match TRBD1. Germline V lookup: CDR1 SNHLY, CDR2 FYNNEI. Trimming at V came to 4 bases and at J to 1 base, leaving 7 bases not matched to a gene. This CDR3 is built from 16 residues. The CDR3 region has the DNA TGTGCCAGCAGTGGGGACAGGGTGAAACATAACTATGGCTACACCTTC. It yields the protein CASSGDRVKHNYGYTF.

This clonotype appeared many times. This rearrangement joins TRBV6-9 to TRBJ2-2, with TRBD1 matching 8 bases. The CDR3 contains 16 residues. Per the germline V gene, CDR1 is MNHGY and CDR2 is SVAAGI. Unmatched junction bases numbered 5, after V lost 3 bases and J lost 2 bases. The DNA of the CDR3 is TGTGCCAGCAGTTACTCTGACAGGGGAAACACCGGGGAGCTGTTTTTT. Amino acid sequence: CASSYSDRGNTGELFF.

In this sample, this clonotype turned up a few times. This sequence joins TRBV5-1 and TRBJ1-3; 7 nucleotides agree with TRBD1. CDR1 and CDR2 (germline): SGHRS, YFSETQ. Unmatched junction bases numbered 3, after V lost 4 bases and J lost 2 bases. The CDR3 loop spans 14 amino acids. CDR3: CASSTGQAGNTIYF. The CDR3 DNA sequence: TGCGCCAGCAGCACCGGACAGGCTGGAAACACCATATATTTT.